The source of this T cell receptor (beta chain) is a study of T cells after yellow fever vaccination. The CDR3 covers 13 residues. Looked up from germline, CDR1 is SGHNT and CDR2 is YYREEE (reference sequence). V gave up 4 bases and J gave up 5 bases, with 12 bases separating them. One entry per CDR3 protein, called by TCRdb with MiXCR from the 5' RACE reads. There are over 110,000 distinct CDR3 sequences in the sample; roughly 8% occur only once, and roughly 0.71% lies in the top ten. The receptor comes from a young man who received the YFV17D yellow fever vaccine. The input for sequencing was CD4+ T cells sorted from PBMCs, taken 5 days after the yellow fever booster vaccination. The V gene is TRBV5-4, the J gene TRBJ1-1; D not certain. The CDR3 nucleotides read TGTGCCAGCAGCCAACGGGCAGGAACTGAAGCTTTCTTT. This gives the protein CASSQRAGTEAFF.